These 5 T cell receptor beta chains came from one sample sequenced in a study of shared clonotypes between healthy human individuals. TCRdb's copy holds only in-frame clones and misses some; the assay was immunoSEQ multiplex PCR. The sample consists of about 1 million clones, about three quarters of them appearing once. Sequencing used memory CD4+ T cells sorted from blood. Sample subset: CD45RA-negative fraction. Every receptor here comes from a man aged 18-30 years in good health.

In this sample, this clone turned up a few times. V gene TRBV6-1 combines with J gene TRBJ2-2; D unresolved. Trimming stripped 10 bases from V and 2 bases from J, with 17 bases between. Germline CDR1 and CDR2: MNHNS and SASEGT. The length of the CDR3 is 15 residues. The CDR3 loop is CAIRQRLANTGELFF. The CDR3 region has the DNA TGTGCCATTCGACAAAGGCTTGCTAACACCGGGGAGCTGTTTTTT.

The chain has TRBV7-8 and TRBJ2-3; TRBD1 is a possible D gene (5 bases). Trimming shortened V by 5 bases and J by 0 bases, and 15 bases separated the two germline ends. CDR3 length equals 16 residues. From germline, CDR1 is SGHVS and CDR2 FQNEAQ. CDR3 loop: CASSTRQTSSTDTQYF. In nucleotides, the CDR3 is TGTGCCAGCAGCACCCGACAGACCTCTAGCACAGATACGCAGTATTTT.

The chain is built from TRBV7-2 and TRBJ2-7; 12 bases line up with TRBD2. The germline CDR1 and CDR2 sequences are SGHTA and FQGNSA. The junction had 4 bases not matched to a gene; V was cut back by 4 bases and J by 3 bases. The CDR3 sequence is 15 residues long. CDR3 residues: CASSSGLAGNYEQYF. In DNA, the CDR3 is TGTGCCAGCAGCTCAGGACTAGCGGGGAACTACGAGCAGTACTTC.

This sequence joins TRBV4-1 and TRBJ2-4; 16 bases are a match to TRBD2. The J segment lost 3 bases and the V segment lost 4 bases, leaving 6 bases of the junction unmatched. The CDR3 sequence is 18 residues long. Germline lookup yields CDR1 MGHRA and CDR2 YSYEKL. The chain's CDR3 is CASSLGLAGGPDKNIQYF. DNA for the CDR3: TGCGCCAGCAGCCTGGGACTAGCGGGAGGGCCGGACAAAAACATTCAGTACTTC.

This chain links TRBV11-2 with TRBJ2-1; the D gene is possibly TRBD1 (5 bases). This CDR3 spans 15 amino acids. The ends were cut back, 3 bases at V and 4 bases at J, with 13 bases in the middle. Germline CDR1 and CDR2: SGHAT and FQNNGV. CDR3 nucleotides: TGTGCCAGCAGCTTGGGGCAGAGAGATTACAATGAGCAGTTCTTC. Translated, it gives CASSLGQRDYNEQFF.